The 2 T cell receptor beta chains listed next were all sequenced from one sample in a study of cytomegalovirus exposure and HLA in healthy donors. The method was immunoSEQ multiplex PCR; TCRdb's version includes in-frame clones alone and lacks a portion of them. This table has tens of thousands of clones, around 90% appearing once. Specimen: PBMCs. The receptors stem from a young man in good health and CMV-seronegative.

The CDR3 DNA follows: TGTGCCAGTAGCCCGCCTTATCCCCGGACTGAAGCTTTCTTT. Translating gives CASSPPYPRTEAFF. The V call is TRBV19, the J call TRBJ1-1; the D is unclear. Germline assignment: CDR1 LNHDA and CDR2 SQIVND (reference sequence). V was trimmed by 6 bases and J by 5 bases, leaving 16 bases between them. This CDR3 spans 14 amino acids.

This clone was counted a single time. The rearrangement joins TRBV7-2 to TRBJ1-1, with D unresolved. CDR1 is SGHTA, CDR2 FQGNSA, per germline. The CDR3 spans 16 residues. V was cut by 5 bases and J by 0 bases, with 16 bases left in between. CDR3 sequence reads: CASSRGGLILNTEAFF. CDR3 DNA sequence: TGTGCCAGCAGCCGAGGCGGGCTGATACTGAACACTGAAGCTTTCTTT.